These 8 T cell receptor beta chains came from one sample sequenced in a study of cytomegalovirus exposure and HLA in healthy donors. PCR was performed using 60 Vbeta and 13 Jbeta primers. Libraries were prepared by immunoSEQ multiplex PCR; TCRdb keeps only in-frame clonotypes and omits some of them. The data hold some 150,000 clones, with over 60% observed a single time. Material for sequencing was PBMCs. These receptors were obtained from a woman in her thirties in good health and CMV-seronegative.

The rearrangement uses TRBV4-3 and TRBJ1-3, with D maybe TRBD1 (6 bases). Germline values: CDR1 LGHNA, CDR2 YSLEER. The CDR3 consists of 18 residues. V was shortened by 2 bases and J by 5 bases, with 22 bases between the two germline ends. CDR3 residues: CASSQQPSPTGLRNTIYF. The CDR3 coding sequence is TGCGCCAGCAGCCAACAACCCTCTCCTACAGGGTTAAGAAACACCATATATTTT.

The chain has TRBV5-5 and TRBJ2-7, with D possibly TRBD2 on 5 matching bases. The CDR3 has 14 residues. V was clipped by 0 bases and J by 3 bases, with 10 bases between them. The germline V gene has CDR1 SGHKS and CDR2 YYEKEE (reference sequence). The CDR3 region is CASSLGGSVYEQYF. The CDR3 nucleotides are TGTGCCAGCAGCTTGGGGGGTAGCGTCTACGAGCAGTACTTC. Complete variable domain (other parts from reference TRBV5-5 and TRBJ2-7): DAGVTQSPTHLIKTRGQQVTLRCSPISGHKSVSWYQQVLGQGPQFIFQYYEKEERGRGNFPDRFSARQFPNYSSELNVNALLLGDSALYLCASSLGGSVYEQYFGPGTRLTVT.

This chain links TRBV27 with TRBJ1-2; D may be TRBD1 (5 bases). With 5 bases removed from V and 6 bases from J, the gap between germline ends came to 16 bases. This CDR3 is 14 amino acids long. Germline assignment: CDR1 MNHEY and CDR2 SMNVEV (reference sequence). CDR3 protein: CASSASGGGNGYTF. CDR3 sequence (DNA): TGTGCCAGCAGTGCCTCCGGGGGAGGGAATGGCTACACCTTC.

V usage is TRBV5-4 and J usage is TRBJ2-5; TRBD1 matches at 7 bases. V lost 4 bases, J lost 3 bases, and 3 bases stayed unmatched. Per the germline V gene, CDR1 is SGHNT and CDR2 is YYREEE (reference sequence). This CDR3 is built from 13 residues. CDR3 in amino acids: CASSEGTEETQYF. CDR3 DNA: TGTGCCAGCAGCGAAGGGACAGAAGAGACCCAGTACTTC.

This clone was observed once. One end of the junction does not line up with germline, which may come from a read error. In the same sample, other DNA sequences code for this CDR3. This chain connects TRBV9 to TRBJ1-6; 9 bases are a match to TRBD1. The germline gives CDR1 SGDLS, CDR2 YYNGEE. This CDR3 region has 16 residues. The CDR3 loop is CASSVGTGPQNSPLHF. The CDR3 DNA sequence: TGTGCCAGCAGCGTCGGGACAGGGCCCCAGAATTCACCTCTCCACTTT.

This CDR3 is CASSIRQGAANYGYTF. CDR3 in DNA: TGTGCCAGCAGCATCAGACAGGGGGCGGCTAACTATGGCTACACCTTC. The chain employs TRBV13 and TRBJ1-2, with 10 bases identical to TRBD1. This CDR3 has 16 amino acids. Germline V gives CDR1 PRHDT, CDR2 FYEKMQ (reference sequence). V was pared by 5 bases and J by 0 bases, with 6 bases of the junction left unmatched.

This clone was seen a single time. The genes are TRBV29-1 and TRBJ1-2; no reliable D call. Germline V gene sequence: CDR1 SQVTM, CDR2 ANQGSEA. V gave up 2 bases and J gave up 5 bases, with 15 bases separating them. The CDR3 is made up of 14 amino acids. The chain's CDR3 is CSVENNGELYGYTF. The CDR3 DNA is TGCAGCGTTGAAAACAACGGAGAGCTGTATGGCTACACCTTC.

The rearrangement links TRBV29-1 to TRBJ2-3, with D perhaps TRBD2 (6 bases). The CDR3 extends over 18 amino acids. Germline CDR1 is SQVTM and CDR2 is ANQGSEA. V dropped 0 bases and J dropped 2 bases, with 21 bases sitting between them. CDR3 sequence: CSVEDWQGLPLFTDTQYF. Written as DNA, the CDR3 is TGCAGCGTTGAAGATTGGCAGGGACTCCCTCTATTCACAGATACGCAGTATTTT.